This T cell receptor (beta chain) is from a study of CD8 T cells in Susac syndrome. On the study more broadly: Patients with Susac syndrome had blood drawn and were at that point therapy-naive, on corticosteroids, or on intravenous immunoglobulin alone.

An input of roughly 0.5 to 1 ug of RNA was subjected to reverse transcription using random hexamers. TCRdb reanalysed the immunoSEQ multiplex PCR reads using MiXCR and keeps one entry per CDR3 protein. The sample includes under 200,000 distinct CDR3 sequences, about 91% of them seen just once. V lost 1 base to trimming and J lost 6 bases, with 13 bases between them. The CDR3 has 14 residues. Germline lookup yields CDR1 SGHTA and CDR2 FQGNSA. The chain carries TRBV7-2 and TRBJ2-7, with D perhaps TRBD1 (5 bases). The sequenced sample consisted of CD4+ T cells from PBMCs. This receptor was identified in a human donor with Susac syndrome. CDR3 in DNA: TGTGCCAGCAGCTTAGAACAGGATAGTCGCGAGCAGTACTTC. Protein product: CASSLEQDSREQYF.